Given below is one T cell receptor (beta chain) in context. Its antigen is currently unknown. A junction boundary mismatches the germline segment, possibly from a read error. This specimen comes from a study of T cells after yellow fever vaccination. Whole-study context: Fractions containing few cells were prepared with SMART-Seq v4 Ultra Low Input. Study-wide results and caveats: Some clonotypes were seen in both the CD4 and the CD8 compartments. These made up a small share and likely arose from convergent recombination. In post-booster samples, most primary-vaccination clones reappeared (approximately 95% CD4, 88% CD8).

Universal primer sites and UMIs were introduced during 5'RACE template-switching synthesis of TCR cDNA. TCRdb processed the 5' RACE reads anew with MiXCR; each CDR3 protein has one entry. The repertoire has around 400,000 distinct CDR3 sequences, roughly 10% of them found once; the top ten carry 15% to 20%. This CDR3 comprises 16 residues. The germline V gene encodes CDR1 MGHRA and CDR2 YSYEKL. This clonotype was obtained from a man aged 18 to 35 who received the YFV17D yellow fever vaccine. This specimen consisted of PBMCs, obtained on the day of the first yellow fever vaccination. V gene TRBV4-1 combines with J gene TRBJ2-5, with 8 positions matching TRBD2. The CDR3 reads CARSPWRGAEKETQYF. The CDR3 DNA follows: TGCGCCAGAAGCCCATGGCGGGGGGCGGAGAAAGAGACCCAGTATTTC.